The 5 T cell receptor beta chains reported below all come from one sample, sequenced in a study of blood T cell repertoires in COVID-19. Only in-frame clones appear in the TCRdb table, and some are missing; sequencing was by immunoSEQ multiplex PCR. This sample has 150,000 to 200,000 clones, with 84% found just once. What was sequenced was PBMCs or T cells enriched from blood (not recorded which). The receptors were gathered from a man aged 50-59 years who had recovered from COVID-19.

This chain connects TRBV18 to TRBJ2-1; 7 bases are shared with TRBD1. Per germline, CDR1 KGHSH and CDR2 LQKENI. This CDR3 region has 16 residues. Unmatched junction bases numbered 5, after V lost 2 bases and J lost 1 base. CDR3 DNA sequence: TGTGCCAGCTCACCAGCGTCCAGGGGGTCCTACAATGAGCAGTTCTTC. Its translation: CASSPASRGSYNEQFF.

This rearrangement joins TRBV3-1 (or the pseudogene TRBV3-2) to TRBJ2-2; 7 nucleotides align to TRBD2. The trim removed 1 base at V and 5 bases at J, leaving 7 bases unmatched. The length of the CDR3 is 16 residues. Germline V gene sequence: CDR1 LGHDT, CDR2 YNNKEL (reference sequence). The DNA for the CDR3 is TGTGCCAGCAGCCAAGCGGGGGGTTTAAGGACCGGGGAGCTGTTTTTT. Residues: CASSQAGGLRTGELFF.

The chain combines TRBV3-1 (or the pseudogene TRBV3-2) with TRBJ2-1; 8 bases align to TRBD2. Germline assignment: CDR1 LGHDT and CDR2 YNNKEL (reference sequence). The J segment lost 14 bases and the V segment lost 0 bases, leaving 6 bases of the junction unmatched. The CDR3 contains 13 residues. The DNA of the CDR3 is TGTGCCAGCAGCCAAGATAACGGGGGGGCCAAGTTCTTC. Translated, it gives CASSQDNGGAKFF.

This rearrangement joins TRBV11-2 to TRBJ2-5; maybe TRBD2 (5 bases). The CDR3 runs 12 residues. The V gene lost 5 bases and the J gene lost 9 bases, with 13 bases spanning the gap. Germline V gives CDR1 SGHAT, CDR2 FQNNGV. CDR3 amino acids: CASSRPTGAQYF. For the CDR3, the DNA is TGTGCCAGCAGCCGCCCGACCGGGGCCCAGTACTTC.

The rearrangement uses TRBV28 and TRBJ1-1, with unresolved D. The CDR3 runs 14 residues. The germline V and J ends were trimmed by 8 bases and 7 bases, with 20 bases remaining between them. Germline V gives CDR1 MDHEN, CDR2 SYDVKM. The CDR3 spells CASAHTMSLVEAFF. The DNA of the CDR3 is TGTGCCAGCGCTCATACAATGTCGCTCGTTGAAGCTTTCTTT.